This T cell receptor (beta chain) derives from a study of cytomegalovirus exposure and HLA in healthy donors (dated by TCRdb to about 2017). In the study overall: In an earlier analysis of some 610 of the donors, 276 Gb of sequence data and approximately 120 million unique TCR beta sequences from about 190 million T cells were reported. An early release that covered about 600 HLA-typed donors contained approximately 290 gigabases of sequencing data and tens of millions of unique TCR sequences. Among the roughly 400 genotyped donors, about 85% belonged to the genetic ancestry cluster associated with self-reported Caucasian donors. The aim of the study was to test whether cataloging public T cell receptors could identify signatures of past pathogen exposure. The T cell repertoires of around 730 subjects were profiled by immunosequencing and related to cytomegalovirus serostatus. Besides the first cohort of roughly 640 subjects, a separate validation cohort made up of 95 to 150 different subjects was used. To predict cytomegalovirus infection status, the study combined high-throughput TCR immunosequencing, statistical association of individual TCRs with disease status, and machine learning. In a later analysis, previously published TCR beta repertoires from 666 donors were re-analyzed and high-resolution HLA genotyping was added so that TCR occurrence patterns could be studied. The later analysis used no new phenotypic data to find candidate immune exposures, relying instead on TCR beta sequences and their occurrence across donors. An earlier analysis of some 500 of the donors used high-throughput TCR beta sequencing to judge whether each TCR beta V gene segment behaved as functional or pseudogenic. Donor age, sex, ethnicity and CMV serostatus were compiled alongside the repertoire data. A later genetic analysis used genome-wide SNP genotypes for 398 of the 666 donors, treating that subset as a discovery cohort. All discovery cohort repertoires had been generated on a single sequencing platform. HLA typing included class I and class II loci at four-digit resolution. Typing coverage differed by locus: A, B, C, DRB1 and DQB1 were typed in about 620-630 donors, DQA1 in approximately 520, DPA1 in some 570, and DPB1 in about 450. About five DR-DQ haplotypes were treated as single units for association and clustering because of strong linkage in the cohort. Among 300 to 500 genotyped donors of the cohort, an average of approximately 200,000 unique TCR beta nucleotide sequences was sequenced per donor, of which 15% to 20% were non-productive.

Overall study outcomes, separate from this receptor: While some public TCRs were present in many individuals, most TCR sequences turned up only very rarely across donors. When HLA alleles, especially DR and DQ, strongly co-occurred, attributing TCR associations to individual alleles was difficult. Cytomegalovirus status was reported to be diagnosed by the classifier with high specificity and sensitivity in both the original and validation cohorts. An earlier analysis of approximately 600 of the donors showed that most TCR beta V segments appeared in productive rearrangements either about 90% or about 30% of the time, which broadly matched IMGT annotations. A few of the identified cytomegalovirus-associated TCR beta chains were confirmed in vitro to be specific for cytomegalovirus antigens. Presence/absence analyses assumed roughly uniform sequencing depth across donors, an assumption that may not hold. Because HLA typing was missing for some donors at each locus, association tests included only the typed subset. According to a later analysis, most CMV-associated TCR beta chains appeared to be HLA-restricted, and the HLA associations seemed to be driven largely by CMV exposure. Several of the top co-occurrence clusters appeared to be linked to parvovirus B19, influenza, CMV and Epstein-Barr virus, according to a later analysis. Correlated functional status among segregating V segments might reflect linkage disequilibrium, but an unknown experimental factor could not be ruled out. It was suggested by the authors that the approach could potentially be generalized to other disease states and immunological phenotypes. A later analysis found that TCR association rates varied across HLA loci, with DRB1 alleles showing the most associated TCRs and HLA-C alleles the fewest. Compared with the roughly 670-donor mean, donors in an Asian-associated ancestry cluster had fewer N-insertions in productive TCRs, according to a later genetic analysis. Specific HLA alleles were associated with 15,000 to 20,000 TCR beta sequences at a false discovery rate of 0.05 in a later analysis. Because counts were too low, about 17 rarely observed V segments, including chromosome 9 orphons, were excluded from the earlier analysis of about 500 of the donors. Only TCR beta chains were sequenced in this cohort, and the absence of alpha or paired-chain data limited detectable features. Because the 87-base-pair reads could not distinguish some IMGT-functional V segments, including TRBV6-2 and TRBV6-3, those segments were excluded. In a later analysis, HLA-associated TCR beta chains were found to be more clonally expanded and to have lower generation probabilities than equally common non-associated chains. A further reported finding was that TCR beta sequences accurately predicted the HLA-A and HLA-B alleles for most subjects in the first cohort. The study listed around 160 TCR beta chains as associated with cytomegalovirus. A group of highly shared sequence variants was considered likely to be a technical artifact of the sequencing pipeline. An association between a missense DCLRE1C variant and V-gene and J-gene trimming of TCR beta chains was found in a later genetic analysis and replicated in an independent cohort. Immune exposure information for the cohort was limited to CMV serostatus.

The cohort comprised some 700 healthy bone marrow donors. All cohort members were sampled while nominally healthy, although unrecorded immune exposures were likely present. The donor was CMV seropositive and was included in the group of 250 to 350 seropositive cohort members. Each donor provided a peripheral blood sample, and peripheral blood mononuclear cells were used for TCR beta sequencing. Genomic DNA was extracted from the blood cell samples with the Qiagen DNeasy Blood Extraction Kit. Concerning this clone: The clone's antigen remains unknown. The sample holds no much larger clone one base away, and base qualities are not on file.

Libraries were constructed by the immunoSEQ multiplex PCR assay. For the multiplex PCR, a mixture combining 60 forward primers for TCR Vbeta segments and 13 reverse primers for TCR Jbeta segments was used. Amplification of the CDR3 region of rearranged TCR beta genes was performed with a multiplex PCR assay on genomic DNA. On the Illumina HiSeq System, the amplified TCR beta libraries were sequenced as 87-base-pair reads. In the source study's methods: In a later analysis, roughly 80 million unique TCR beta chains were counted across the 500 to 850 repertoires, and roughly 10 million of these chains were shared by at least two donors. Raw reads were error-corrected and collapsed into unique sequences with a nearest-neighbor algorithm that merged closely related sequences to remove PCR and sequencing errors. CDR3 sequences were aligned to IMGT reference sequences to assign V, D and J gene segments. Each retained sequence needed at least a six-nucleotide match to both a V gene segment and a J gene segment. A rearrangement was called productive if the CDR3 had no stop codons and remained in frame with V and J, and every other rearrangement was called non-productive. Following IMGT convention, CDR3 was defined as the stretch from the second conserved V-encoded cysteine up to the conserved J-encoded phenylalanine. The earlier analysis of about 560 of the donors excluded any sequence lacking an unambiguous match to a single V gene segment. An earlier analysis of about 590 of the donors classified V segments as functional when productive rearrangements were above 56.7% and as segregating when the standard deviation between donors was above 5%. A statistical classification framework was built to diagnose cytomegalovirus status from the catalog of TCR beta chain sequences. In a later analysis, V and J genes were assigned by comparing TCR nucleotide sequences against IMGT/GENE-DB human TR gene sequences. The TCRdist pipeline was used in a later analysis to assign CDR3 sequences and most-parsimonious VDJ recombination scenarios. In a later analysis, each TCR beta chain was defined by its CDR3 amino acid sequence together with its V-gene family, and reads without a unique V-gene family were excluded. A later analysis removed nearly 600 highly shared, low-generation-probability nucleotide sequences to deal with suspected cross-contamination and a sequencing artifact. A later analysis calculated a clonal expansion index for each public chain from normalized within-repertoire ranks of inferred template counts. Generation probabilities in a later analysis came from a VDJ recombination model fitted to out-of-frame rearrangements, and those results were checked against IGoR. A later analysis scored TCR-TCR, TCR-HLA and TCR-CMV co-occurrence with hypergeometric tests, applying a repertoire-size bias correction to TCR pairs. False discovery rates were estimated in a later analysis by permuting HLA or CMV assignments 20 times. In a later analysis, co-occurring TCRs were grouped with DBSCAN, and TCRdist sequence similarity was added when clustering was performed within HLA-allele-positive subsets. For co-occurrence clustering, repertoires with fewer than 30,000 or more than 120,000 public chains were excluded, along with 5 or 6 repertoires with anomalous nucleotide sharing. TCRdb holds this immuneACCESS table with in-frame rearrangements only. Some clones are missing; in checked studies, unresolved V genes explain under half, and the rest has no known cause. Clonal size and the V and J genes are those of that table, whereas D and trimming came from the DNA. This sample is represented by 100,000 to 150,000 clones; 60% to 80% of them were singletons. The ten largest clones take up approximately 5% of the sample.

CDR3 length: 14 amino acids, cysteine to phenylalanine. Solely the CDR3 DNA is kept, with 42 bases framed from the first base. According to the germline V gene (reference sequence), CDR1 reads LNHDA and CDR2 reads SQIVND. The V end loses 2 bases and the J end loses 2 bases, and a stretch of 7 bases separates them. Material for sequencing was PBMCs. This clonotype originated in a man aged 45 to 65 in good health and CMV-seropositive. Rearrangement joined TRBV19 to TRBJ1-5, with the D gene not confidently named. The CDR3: CASSIRRGNQPQHF. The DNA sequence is TGTGCCAGTAGTATACGGAGGGGCAATCAGCCCCAGCATTTT.